This T cell receptor beta chain was documented in a study of CD4 T cells in relation to SARS-CoV-2 and coronaviruses. Study at large: The HLA restriction of the shared crossreactive spike epitopes was mapped. Points from the study as a whole: The cross-reactivity analysis covered only spike protein, not other viral proteins. Roughly 65% of donors had memory CD4+ clonotypes crossrecognizing SARS-CoV-2 and common cold coronavirus spike.

With regard to this clone: Its antigen is as yet unknown.

Data came from immunoSEQ multiplex PCR; TCRdb stores just in-frame clones and leaves some out. The sample lists around 24,000 clones, about 80% occurring once. CDR1 is LGHDT and CDR2 is YNNKEL in the germline V gene (reference sequence). The CDR3 is 17 amino acids. V was pared by 1 base and J by 8 bases, with 10 bases of the junction left unmatched. CD4+ T cells from unexposed donors were obtained before the COVID-19 pandemic (2011-2018). CD4+ T cells were isolated from the cells after about 11 days of culture. Testing used SARS-CoV-2 S/N and four cold-coronavirus spikes on unexposed-donor CD4+ T cells, cells permitting.

The chain employs TRBV3-1 (or the pseudogene TRBV3-2) and TRBJ2-1; 11 bases agree with TRBD2. This sequence was found in a human donor in good health. The sequenced material came from CD4+ T cells from PBMCs, cultured in vitro. The CDR3 region has the DNA TGTGCCAGCAGCCAAGGCTTTAGCGGGAGGGAGTTCGATGAGCAGTTCTTC. Protein product: CASSQGFSGREFDEQFF.